This T cell receptor beta chain was retrieved from a study of persistence of HIV-infected CD4 T cells. Anti-CD3/anti-CD28 beads served as a nonspecific positive control stimulus. CD4+ T cells upregulating both CD40 ligand and CD69 were sorted as responding cells. Donors had CD4+ T cell counts above 400 cells/uL and were CMV-seropositive. Germline CDR1 SNHLY, CDR2 FYNNEI. The CDR3 runs 14 residues. Sequencing used immunoSEQ version 4 in survey mode. Template was genomic DNA at 10 ng/uL, with up to 1 ug used per sample. The method was immunoSEQ multiplex PCR; TCRdb's version includes in-frame clones alone and lacks a portion of them. In the table there are roughly 43,000 clones, approximately 89% of which are singletons. For this clone: What it binds is not known.

Material: CD4+ T cells sorted from PBMCs after approximately 19-hour stimulation, obtained from a patient who received antiretroviral therapy. The sequence was obtained from an adult man with HIV who was CMV-seropositive. The gene calls are TRBV2 and TRBJ2-3; TRBD1 matches 9 bases. The CDR3 region has the DNA TGTGCGGATTCGAGGGACAGGGCGAGAGATACGCAGTATTTT. It is translated as CADSRDRARDTQYF.